This TCR beta chain was profiled in a study of blood T cell repertoires in COVID-19. The ends were cut back, 4 bases at V and 9 bases at J, with 12 bases in the middle. The CDR3 has 12 amino acids. TCRdb's copy holds only in-frame clones and misses some; the assay was immunoSEQ multiplex PCR. The repertoire holds about 120,000 clones, with 85% as singletons. The sequence came from an elderly man with active or convalescent COVID-19. The chain carries TRBV12-3 or TRBV12-4 and TRBJ1-2; weak D call: TRBD1 (5 bases). The sequenced sample was peripheral blood. The CDR3 protein is CASSYGGGSYTF. The CDR3, as DNA: TGTGCCAGCAGTTATGGGGGGGGAAGCTACACCTTC.